A single T cell receptor (beta chain) is shown here with its context. Its antigen is undetermined. This entry is derived from a study of blood T cells in healthy people across ages. Regarding the study as a whole: With naive T cell percentage, TCR beta diversity showed a strong correlation. TCR beta diversity, measured per million T cells, fell in a roughly linear way with age.

Healthy Caucasians from Russia aged roughly 6 to 95 served as donors. The second PCR ran about 6 to 11 cycles with a sample-barcoded 5' primer and J-beta primers. Per-sample output comprised a minimum of 2.5 million paired-end reads containing CDR3. TCRdb reprocessed the 5' RACE reads via MiXCR and lists one record per CDR3 protein. The data show some 1.5 million distinct CDR3 sequences, with 25% to 30% seen just once and 7% to 9% held by the top ten. This CDR3 comprises 18 residues. Germline-derived CDR1 and CDR2 are ENHRY and SYGVKD. The sample taken for sequencing was blood. V gene TRBV10-3 combines with J gene TRBJ2-4, with 9 positions matching TRBD2. TRBJ2-7 matches the DNA end more closely, so the J call is doubtful. This clonotype was obtained from a woman aged 25 to 39 in good health. The CDR3 sequence: CAISESGSRGGSAYEQYF. CDR3 DNA: TGTGCCATCAGTGAGTCGGGGTCGCGGGGGGGGTCCGCCTACGAGCAGTACTTC.